This T cell receptor (beta chain) emerged from a study of blood T cell repertoires in COVID-19. About the study: Collection of acute and convalescent COVID-19 samples took place in the United States, Italy and Spain. Sample material is recorded as cDNA or gDNA derived from T cells, B-cell-depleted T cells, or PBMCs.

In the original processing: Reference gene primers were amplified, and this amplification served to estimate nucleated cell counts. The repertoire was sequenced with immunoSEQ multiplex PCR; TCRdb's copy has only in-frame clones and lacks some. The V and J calls and clone size were taken over from that table, and D and trimming were inferred from the DNA. The sample lists around 230,000 clones; 75% to 90% were seen once. Sequencing used peripheral blood. The origin of this receptor is a man aged 25 to 45 who had recovered from COVID-19.

The CDR3 nucleotides are TGTGCCAGTAGGGAGACAGGGGGCAGGTCCTACGAGCAGTACTTC. Amino acids: CASRETGGRSYEQYF. The chain has TRBV19 and TRBJ2-7; 10 bases line up with TRBD1. The V gene end was trimmed by 6 bases and the J gene end by 1 base; junction bases not matched to a gene: 6. This CDR3 spans 15 amino acids. Germline V CDR1 and CDR2: LNHDA, SQIVND (reference sequence).